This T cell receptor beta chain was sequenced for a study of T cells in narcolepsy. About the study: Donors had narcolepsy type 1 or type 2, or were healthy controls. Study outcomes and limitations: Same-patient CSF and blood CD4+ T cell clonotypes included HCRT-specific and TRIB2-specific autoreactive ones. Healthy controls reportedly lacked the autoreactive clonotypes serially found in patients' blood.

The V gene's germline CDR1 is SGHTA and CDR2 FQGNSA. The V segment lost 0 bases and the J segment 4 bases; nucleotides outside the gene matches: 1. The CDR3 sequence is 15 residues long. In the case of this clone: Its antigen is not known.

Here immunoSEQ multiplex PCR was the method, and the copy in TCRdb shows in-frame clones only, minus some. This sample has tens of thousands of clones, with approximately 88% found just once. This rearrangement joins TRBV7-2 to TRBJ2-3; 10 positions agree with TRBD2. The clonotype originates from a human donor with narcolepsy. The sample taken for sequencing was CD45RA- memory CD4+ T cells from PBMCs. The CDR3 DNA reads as TGTGCCAGCAGCTTAGCAGCGGGGGGGTCAGATACGCAGTATTTT. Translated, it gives CASSLAAGGSDTQYF.